This T cell receptor (beta chain) was obtained from a study of shared clonotypes between healthy human individuals. The CDR3 contains 15 residues. CDR1 is LNHDA, CDR2 SQIVND, per germline (reference sequence). Deletions cut 7 bases from V and 10 bases from J, with 22 bases between. Every subset's genomic DNA went evenly onto several immunoSEQ plates. Sequenced by immunoSEQ multiplex PCR; TCRdb stores in-frame clones only, minus some. The sample records some 480,000 clones, around 80% being singletons. Caucasian adults residing in Nashville, Tennessee made up all the donors. The sample consisted of PBMCs. This sequence joins TRBV19 and TRBJ1-4; D is undetermined. The clonotype was recovered from a woman aged 40 to 50 in good health. Some clones in this sample may be carry-over from other donors' samples. The CDR3 DNA is TGTGCCAGTATCCTATCCCCCCTCCAATCGGGAAAACTGTTTTTT. Translated, it gives CASILSPLQSGKLFF.